These 21 T cell receptor beta chains were sequenced from one sample in a study of T-cell memory formation after mild COVID-19. TCRdb reanalysed the 5' RACE reads using MiXCR and keeps one entry per CDR3 protein. The table lists 55,000 to 75,000 distinct CDR3 sequences, about a quarter of them singletons. Sequences were obtained from PBMCs or a T cell subset sorted from them (not recorded which). The receptor set was obtained from a man in his late teens or twenties who had mild COVID-19 (a few samples of this study predate the infection). Cell type and time point are not known.

The table lists this clonotype with a count of one. The chain carries TRBV6-5 and TRBJ2-7; TRBD1 matches 7 bases. Germline-derived CDR1 and CDR2 are MNHEY and SVGAGI. V shed 5 bases, J shed 0 bases, and the junction held 10 bases outside the gene matches. The CDR3 is 16 residues long. CDR3 nucleotide sequence: TGTGCCAGCAGTCCCATTAACAGGGGACCCTCCTACGAGCAGTACTTC. Encoded protein: CASSPINRGPSYEQYF.

The chain is built from TRBV5-1 and TRBJ2-7; maybe TRBD1 (6 bases). This CDR3 region has 14 residues. V was shortened by 1 base and J by 5 bases, with 13 bases between the two germline ends. Germline assignment: CDR1 SGHRS and CDR2 YFSETQ. CDR3 in amino acids: CASSLRGQTHEQYF. The DNA for the CDR3 is TGCGCCAGCAGCTTGCGAGGACAGACCCACGAGCAGTACTTC.

Only a few counts were recorded for this clonotype. J is TRBJ2-1 and V is TRBV5-1, with D unresolved. V was trimmed by 0 bases and J by 7 bases, leaving 5 bases between them. The CDR3 spans 12 residues. Germline loops: CDR1 SGHRS, CDR2 YFSETQ. This CDR3 is CASSLAWNEQFF. As DNA, the CDR3 is TGCGCCAGCAGCTTGGCTTGGAATGAGCAGTTCTTC.

V usage is TRBV5-5 and J usage is TRBJ2-7, with D unresolved. Germline assignment: CDR1 SGHKS and CDR2 YYEKEE (reference sequence). The CDR3 covers 13 residues. V gave up 2 bases and J gave up 2 bases, with 8 bases separating them. The CDR3 region is CASSFSPAYEQYV. CDR3 in DNA: TGTGCCAGCAGCTTTTCGCCGGCCTACGAGCAGTACGTC.

The chain uses TRBV11-2 and TRBJ2-3, with 14 bases aligning to TRBD2. This CDR3 region has 15 residues. Germline-derived CDR1 and CDR2 are SGHAT and FQNNGV. Trimming cost V 3 bases and J 5 bases; bases outside gene matches: 1. CDR3 residues: CASSLGTSGGDTQYF. CDR3 DNA: TGTGCCAGCAGCTTGGGGACTAGCGGGGGAGATACGCAGTATTTT. Looking up the rest from reference TRBV11-2 and TRBJ2-3 gives the full variable domain: EAGVAQSPRYKIIEKRQSVAFWCNPISGHATLYWYQQILGQGPKLLIQFQNNGVVDDSQLPKDRFSAERLKGVDSTLKIQPAKLEDSAVYLCASSLGTSGGDTQYFGPGTRLTVL.

The chain combines TRBV7-2 with TRBJ2-4, with D perhaps given as TRBD1 or TRBD2 (5 bases each). The CDR3 loop spans 15 amino acids. Germline V CDR1 and CDR2: SGHTA, FQGNSA. V was clipped by 1 base and J by 15 bases, with 22 bases between them. As DNA, the CDR3 is TGTGCCAGCAGCTTAGATTATCCGGGGCTATTCGGCCGGTACTTC. The encoded protein is CASSLDYPGLFGRYF.

This clonotype was detected only a few times. The chain carries TRBV14 and TRBJ2-2; D gene unclear. The V gene lost 6 bases and the J gene lost 4 bases, with 12 bases spanning the gap. Germline V gives CDR1 SGHDN, CDR2 FVKESK. The CDR3 runs 14 residues. The chain's CDR3 is CASRSDLPTGELFF. CDR3 nucleotides: TGTGCCAGCAGGTCAGACCTGCCCACCGGGGAGCTGTTTTTT.

The gene calls are TRBV4-3 and TRBJ2-5; unclear D gene. Trimming pared 1 base from V and 4 bases from J, leaving 13 bases between. CDR1 and CDR2 (germline): LGHNA, YSLEER. The CDR3 runs to 15 residues. CDR3 sequence (DNA): TGCGCCAGCAGCCAAGGGTTGTCGAACGGAGAGACCCAGTACTTC. As protein: CASSQGLSNGETQYF.

V usage is TRBV12-3 or TRBV12-4 and J usage is TRBJ1-2; unclear D gene. V was shortened by 5 bases and J by 7 bases, with 14 bases between the two germline ends. This CDR3 comprises 13 residues. The CDR3 loop is CASSGVQAAGYTF. CDR3 DNA: TGTGCCAGCAGTGGGGTCCAGGCAGCTGGCTACACCTTC.

This clonotype has only a few counts. V usage is TRBV11-2 and J usage is TRBJ2-4, with a tentative D call TRBD2 (5 bases). Germline CDR1 and CDR2: SGHAT and FQNNGV. The CDR3 runs 15 residues. Trimming left V 5 bases short and J 5 bases short, with 16 bases between. This chain's CDR3 is CASSQPRGRQNIQYF. The DNA of the CDR3 is TGTGCCAGCAGCCAACCACGGGGTCGACAAAACATTCAGTACTTC.

The chain carries TRBV5-5 and TRBJ1-1; TRBD1 matches 7 bases. CDR1 and CDR2 from the germline V gene are SGHKS and YYEKEE (reference sequence). This CDR3 contains 12 residues. V lost 5 bases, J lost 7 bases, and 5 bases stayed unmatched. For the CDR3, the DNA is TGTGCCAGCAGTCACAGGGGCTTTGAAGCTTTCTTT. Amino acid sequence: CASSHRGFEAFF.

This chain uses TRBV12-5 with TRBJ2-7; D unclear. This CDR3 comprises 12 residues. Germline V gives CDR1 LGHNT, CDR2 FRNRAP. With 6 bases removed from V and 2 bases from J, the gap between germline ends came to 8 bases. The CDR3 loop is CASGPVTYEQYF. CDR3 nucleotides: TGTGCTAGTGGACCAGTGACCTACGAGCAGTACTTC. Using reference TRBV12-5 and TRBJ2-7 for the parts outside the CDR3, the full variable domain is DARVTQTPRHKVTEMGQEVTMRCQPILGHNTVFWYRQTMMQGLELLAYFRNRAPLDDSGMPKDRFSAEMPDATLATLKIQPSEPRDSAVYFCASGPVTYEQYFGPGTRLTVT.

The chain has TRBV6-5 and TRBJ2-5, with D unresolved. Trimming stripped 2 bases from V and 3 bases from J, with 7 bases between. Germline lookup yields CDR1 MNHEY and CDR2 SVGAGI. The CDR3 runs to 13 residues. Here the CDR3 DNA reads TGTGCCAGCAGTTACGTTAGTGAAGAGACCCAGTACTTC. This encodes CASSYVSEETQYF.

The table lists this clonotype with a few counts. The chain combines TRBV4-1 with TRBJ1-1; no definite D call. Germline V lookup: CDR1 MGHRA, CDR2 YSYEKL. V was cut by 8 bases and J by 1 base, with 8 bases left in between. The CDR3 spans 12 residues. In nucleotides, the CDR3 is TGCGCCAGCGGGGAGGGGAACACTGAAGCTTTCTTT. Its translation: CASGEGNTEAFF.

The V call is TRBV4-3, the J call TRBJ1-2; D is unresolved. CDR1 LGHNA and CDR2 YSLEER come from the germline V gene. The V and J ends lost 0 bases and 9 bases respectively, with 11 bases between them. The CDR3 runs 13 residues. Here the CDR3 reads CASSQDGRPSYTF. The CDR3 DNA reads TGCGCCAGCAGCCAAGATGGCCGCCCGAGCTACACCTTC.

This clonotype was seen repeatedly, ten times or more. The chain links TRBV4-1 to TRBJ2-5; the D is unclear. The V gene's germline CDR1 is MGHRA and CDR2 YSYEKL. The CDR3 has 13 residues. V shed 5 bases and J shed 0 bases, with 7 bases lying between them. The CDR3 sequence: CASSELYQETQYF. DNA for the CDR3: TGCGCCAGCAGCGAGCTTTACCAAGAGACCCAGTACTTC.

The rearrangement links TRBV16 to TRBJ2-7; D is possibly TRBD1 (6 bases). CDR1 and CDR2 from the germline V gene are KGHSY and FQNENV. This CDR3 region has 16 residues. Trimming took 1 base from V and 1 from J, leaving 14 bases between them. CDR3 DNA: TGTGCCAGCAGCCAATATCCTATTGGACAGTCCTACGAGCAGTACTTC. Its protein product is CASSQYPIGQSYEQYF.

This clonotype was counted a few times. J is TRBJ2-2 and V is TRBV9; D possibly corresponds to TRBD2 (7 bases). This CDR3 comprises 18 residues. The V gene's germline CDR1 is SGDLS and CDR2 YYNGEE. V lost 4 bases, J lost 5 bases, and 24 bases lay in between. DNA of the CDR3: TGTGCCAGCAGCCTCGGGGGCGGGGGCCCACTCCCAACCGGGGAGCTGTTTTTT. It codes for CASSLGGGGPLPTGELFF. Using reference TRBV9 and TRBJ2-2 for the parts outside the CDR3, the full variable domain is DSGVTQTPKHLITATGQRVTLRCSPRSGDLSVYWYQQSLDQGLQFLIQYYNGEERAKGNILERFSAQQFPDLHSELNLSSLELGDSALYFCASSLGGGGPLPTGELFFGEGSRLTVL.

The rearrangement links TRBV5-1 to TRBJ2-7; the match to TRBD2 covers 9 bases. V lost 0 bases and J lost 2; bases outside the gene matches: 3. CDR3 length: 15 residues. Germline CDR1 reads SGHRS; CDR2 reads YFSETQ. The CDR3 DNA sequence: TGCGCCAGCAGCTTGGATAGCGGGGGTCCCTACGAGCAGTACGTC. This sequence encodes CASSLDSGGPYEQYV.

V is TRBV7-8 and J is TRBJ2-7, with D perhaps being TRBD1 or TRBD2 (5 bases each). Germline CDR1 SGHVS, CDR2 FQNEAQ. The CDR3 loop spans 13 amino acids. Deletions cut 5 bases from V and 5 bases from J, with 13 bases between. This CDR3 reads CASSPGVGDEQYV. For the CDR3, the DNA is TGTGCCAGCAGCCCCGGGGTGGGGGACGAGCAGTACGTC.

This clonotype was found a few times. The genes are TRBV14 and TRBJ2-3, with 8 bases lining up with TRBD1. This CDR3 has 16 amino acids. V lost 4 bases to trimming and J lost 1 base; unmatched junction nucleotides: 7. Germline V gene data show CDR1 as SGHDN and CDR2 as FVKESK. The CDR3 DNA reads as TGTGCCAGCAGCCGAAGACAGGGGTACGGCACAGATACGCAGTATTTT. Its protein product is CASSRRQGYGTDTQYF.